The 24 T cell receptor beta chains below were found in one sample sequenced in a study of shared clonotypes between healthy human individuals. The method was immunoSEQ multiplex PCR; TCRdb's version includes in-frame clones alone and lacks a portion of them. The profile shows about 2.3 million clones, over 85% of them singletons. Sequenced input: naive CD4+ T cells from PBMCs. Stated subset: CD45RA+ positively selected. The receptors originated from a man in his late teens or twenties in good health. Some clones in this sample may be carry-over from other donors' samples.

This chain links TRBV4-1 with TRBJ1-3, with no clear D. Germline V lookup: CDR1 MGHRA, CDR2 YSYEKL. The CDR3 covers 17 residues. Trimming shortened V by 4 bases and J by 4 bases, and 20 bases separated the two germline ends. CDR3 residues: CASSLQDGVVSGNTIYF. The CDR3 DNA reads TGCGCCAGCAGCCTTCAGGACGGGGTCGTTTCCGGAAACACCATATATTTT.

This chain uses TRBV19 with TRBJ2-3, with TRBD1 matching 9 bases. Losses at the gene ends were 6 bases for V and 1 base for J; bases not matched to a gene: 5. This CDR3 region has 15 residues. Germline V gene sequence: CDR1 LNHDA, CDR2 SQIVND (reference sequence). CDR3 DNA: TGTGCCAGTAGCACCAGGACAGGGGGCACAGATACGCAGTATTTT. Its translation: CASSTRTGGTDTQYF.

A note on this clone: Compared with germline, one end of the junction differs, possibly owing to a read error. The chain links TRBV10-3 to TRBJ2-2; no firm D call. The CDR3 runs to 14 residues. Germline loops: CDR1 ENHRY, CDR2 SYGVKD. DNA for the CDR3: TGTGCCACCAGTGGGCCGGGTGCCACCGGGGAGCTGTTTTTT. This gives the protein CATSGPGATGELFF.

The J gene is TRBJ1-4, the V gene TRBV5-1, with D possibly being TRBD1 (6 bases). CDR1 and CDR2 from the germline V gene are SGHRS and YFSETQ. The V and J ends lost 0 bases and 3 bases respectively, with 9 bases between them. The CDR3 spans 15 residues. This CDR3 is CASSLVGGANEKLFF. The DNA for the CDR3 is TGCGCCAGCAGCTTGGTAGGGGGTGCTAATGAAAAACTGTTTTTT. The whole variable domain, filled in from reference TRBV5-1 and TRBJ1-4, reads KAGVTQTPRYLIKTRGQQVTLSCSPISGHRSVSWYQQTPGQGLQFLFEYFSETQRNKGNFPGRFSGRQFSNSRSEMNVSTLELGDSALYLCASSLVGGANEKLFFGSGTQLSVL.

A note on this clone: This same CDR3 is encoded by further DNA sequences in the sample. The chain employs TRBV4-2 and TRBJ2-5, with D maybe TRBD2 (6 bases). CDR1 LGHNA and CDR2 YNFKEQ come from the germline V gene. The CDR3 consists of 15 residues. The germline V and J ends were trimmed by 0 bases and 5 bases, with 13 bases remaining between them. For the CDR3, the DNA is TGTGCCAGCAGCCAAGAAGCGGGTGGGGGGGAGACCCAGTACTTC. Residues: CASSQEAGGGETQYF.

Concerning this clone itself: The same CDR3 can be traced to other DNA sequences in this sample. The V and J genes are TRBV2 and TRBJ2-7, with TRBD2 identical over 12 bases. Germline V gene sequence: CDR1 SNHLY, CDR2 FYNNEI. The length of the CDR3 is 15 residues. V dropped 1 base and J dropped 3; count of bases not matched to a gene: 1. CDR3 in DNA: TGTGCCAGCAGTGAAGGACTAGCGGGAGTCTACGAGCAGTACTTC. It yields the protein CASSEGLAGVYEQYF.

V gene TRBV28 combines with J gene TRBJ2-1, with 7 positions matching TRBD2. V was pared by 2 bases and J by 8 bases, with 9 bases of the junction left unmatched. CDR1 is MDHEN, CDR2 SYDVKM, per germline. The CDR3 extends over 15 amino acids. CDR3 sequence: CASSLAGVGMDEQFF. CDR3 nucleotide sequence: TGTGCCAGCAGTTTAGCGGGAGTCGGTATGGATGAGCAGTTCTTC.

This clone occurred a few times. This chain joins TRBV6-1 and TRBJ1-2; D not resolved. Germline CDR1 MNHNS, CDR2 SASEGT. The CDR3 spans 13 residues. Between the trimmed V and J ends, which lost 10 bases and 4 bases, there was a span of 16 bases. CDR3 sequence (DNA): TGTGCCACCAAAATGAGGGAGGGCTATGGCTACACCTTC. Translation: CATKMREGYGYTF.

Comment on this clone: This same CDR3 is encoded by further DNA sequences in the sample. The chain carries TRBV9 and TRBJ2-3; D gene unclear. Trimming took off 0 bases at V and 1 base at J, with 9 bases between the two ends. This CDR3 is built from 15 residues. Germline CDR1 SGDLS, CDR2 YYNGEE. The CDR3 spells CASSVASGGTDTQYF. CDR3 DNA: TGTGCCAGCAGCGTAGCTAGTGGGGGCACAGATACGCAGTATTTT.

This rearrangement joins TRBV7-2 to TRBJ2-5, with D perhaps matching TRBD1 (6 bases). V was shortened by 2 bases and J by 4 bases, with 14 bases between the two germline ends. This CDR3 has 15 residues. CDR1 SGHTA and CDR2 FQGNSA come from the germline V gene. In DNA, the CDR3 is TGTGCCAGCAGCTTATCTCAGGGACATGGAGAGACCCAGTACTTC. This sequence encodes CASSLSQGHGETQYF.

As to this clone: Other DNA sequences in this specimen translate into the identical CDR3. CDR3 in DNA: TGTGCCAGCAGCCTGACAGGGATCACTGAAGCTTTCTTT. As protein: CASSLTGITEAFF. V and J are TRBV6-5 and TRBJ1-1, with 7 bases that match TRBD1. The CDR3 spans 13 residues. Per germline, CDR1 MNHEY and CDR2 SVGAGI. The V and J ends lost 6 bases and 4 bases, in that order; junction bases with no gene match: 5.

CDR3 DNA sequence: TGTGCCAGCACCTTGGGGCAGGCTGAAAAACTGTTTTTT. Its translation is CASTLGQAEKLFF. The J gene is TRBJ1-4, the V gene TRBV28; possible D gene TRBD1, 5 bases. Germline CDR1 MDHEN, CDR2 SYDVKM. With 7 bases removed from V and 7 bases from J, the gap between germline ends came to 13 bases. CDR3 length: 13 amino acids.

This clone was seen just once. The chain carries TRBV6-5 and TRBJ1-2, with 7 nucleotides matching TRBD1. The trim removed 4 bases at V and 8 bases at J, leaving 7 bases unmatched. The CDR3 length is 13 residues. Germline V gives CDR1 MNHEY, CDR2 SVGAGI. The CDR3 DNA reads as TGTGCCAGCAGTTCCCTGGGACAGCTAGGCTACACCTTC. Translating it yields CASSSLGQLGYTF.

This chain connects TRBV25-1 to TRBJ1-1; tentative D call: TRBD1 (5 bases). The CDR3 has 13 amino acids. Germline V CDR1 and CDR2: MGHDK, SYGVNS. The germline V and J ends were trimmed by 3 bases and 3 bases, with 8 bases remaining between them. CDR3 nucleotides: TGTGCCAGCAGTGACAGGGCGGACACTGAAGCTTTCTTT. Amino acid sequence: CASSDRADTEAFF.

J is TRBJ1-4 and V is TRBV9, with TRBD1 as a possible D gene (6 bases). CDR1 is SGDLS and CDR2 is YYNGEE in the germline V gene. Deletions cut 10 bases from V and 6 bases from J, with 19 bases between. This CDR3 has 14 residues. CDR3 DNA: TGTGCCTCCAATAAGGGGGGCTGGGATGAAAAACTGTTTTTT. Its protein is CASNKGGWDEKLFF.

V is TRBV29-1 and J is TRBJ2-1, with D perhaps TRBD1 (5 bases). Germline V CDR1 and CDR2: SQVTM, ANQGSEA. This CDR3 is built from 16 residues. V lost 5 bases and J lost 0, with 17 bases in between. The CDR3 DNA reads TGCAGCGTTTGGGGCGGACCCCCCAGCTCCTACAATGAGCAGTTCTTC. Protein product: CSVWGGPPSSYNEQFF.

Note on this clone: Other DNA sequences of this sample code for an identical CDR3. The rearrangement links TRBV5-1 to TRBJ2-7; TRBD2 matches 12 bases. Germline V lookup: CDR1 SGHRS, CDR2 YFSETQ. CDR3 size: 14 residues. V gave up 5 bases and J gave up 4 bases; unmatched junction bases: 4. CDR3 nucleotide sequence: TGCGCCAGCAGTTCGACTAGCGGGAGTTACGAGCAGTACTTC. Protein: CASSSTSGSYEQYF. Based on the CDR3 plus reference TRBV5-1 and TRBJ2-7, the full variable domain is KAGVTQTPRYLIKTRGQQVTLSCSPISGHRSVSWYQQTPGQGLQFLFEYFSETQRNKGNFPGRFSGRQFSNSRSEMNVSTLELGDSALYLCASSSTSGSYEQYFGPGTRLTVT.

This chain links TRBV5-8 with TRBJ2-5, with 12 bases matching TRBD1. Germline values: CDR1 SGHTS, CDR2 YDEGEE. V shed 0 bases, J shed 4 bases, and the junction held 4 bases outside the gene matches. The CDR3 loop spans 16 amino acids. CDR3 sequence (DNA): TGTGCCAGCAGCTTGGGAGGGACAGGGGGCTCAGAGACCCAGTACTTC. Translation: CASSLGGTGGSETQYF.

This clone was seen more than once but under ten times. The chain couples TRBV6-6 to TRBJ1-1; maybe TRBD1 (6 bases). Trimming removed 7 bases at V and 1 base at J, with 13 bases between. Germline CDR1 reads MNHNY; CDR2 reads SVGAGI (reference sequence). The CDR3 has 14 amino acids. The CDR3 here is CASTIGRGNTEAFF. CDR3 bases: TGTGCCAGCACCATCGGCAGGGGGAACACTGAAGCTTTCTTT.

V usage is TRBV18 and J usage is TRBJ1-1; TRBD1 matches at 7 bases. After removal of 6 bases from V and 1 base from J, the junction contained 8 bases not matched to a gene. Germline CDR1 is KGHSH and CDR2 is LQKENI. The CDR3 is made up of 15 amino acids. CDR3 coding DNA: TGTGCCAGCTCGGTTAGGGACAGCAAGAACACTGAAGCTTTCTTT. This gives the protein CASSVRDSKNTEAFF.

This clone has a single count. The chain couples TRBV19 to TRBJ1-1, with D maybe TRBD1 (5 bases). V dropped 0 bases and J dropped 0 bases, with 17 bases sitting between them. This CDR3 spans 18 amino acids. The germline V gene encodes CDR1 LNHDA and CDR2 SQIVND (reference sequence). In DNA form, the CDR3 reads TGTGCCAGTAGTATAGATCTTGGGTTTCCGGACATGAACACTGAAGCTTTCTTT. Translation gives CASSIDLGFPDMNTEAFF. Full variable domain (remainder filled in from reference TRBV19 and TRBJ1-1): DGGITQSPKYLFRKEGQNVTLSCEQNLNHDAMYWYRQDPGQGLRLIYYSQIVNDFQKGDIAEGYSVSREKKESFPLTVTSAQKNPTAFYLCASSIDLGFPDMNTEAFFGQGTRLTVV.

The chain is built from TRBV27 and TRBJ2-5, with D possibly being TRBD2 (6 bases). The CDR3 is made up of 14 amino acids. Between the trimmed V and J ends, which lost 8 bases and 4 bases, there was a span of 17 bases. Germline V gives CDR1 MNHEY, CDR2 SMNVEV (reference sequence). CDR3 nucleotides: TGTGCCAGCCGCTCGGTACTAGCAGGAGAGACCCAGTACTTC. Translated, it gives CASRSVLAGETQYF.

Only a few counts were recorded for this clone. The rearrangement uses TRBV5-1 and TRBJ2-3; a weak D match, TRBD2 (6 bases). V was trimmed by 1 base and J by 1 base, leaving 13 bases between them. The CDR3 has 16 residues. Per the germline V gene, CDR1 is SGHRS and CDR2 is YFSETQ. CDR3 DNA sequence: TGCGCCAGCAGCTTGATTGGCGGGACCCGCACAGATACGCAGTATTTT. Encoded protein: CASSLIGGTRTDTQYF.

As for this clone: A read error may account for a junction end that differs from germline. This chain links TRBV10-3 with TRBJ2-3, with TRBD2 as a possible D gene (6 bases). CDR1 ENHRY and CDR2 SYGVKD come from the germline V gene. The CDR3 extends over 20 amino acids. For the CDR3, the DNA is TGTGCCATCAGTGAGTCGGAGAGGGACTTACCTGGCTCTAGCACAGATCCGCAGTATTTT. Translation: CAISESERDLPGSSTDPQYF.